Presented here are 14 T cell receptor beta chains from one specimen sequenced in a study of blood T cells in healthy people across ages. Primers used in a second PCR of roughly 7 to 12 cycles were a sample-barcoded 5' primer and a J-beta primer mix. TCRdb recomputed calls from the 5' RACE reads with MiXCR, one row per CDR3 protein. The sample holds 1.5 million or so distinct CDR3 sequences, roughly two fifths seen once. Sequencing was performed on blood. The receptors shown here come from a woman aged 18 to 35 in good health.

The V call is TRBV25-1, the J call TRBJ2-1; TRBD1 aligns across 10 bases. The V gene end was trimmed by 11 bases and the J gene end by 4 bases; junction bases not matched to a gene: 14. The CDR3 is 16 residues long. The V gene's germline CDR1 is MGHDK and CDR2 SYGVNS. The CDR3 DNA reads TGTGCCGGCAACGACCCACGGACAGGGGGGTACAATGAGCAGTTCTTC. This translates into CAGNDPRTGGYNEQFF.

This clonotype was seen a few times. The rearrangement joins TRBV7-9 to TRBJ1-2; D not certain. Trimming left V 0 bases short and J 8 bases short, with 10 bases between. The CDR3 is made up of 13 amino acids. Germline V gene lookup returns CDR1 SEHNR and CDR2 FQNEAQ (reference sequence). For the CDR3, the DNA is TGTGCCAGCAGCTTAGCAGGGCTGCGGGGCTACACCTTC. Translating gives CASSLAGLRGYTF.

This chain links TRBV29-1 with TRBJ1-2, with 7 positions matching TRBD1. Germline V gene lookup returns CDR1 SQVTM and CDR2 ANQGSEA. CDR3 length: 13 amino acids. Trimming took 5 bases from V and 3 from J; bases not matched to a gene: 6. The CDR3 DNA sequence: TGCAGCGTTACCTCAGGGGGTGACTATGGCTACACCTTC. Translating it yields CSVTSGGDYGYTF.

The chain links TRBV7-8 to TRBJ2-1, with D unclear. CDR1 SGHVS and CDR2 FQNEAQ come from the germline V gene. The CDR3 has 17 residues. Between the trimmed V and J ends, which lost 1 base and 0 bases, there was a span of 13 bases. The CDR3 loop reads CASSLEGLVISYNEQFF. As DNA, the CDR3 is TGTGCCAGCAGCTTAGAGGGCCTCGTCATCTCCTACAATGAGCAGTTCTTC.

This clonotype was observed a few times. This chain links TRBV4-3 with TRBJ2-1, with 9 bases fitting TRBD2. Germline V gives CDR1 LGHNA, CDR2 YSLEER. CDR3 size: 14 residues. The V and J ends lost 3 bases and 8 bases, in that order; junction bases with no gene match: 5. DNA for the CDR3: TGCGCCAGCAGCCAGATTAGCGGGAGTGATGAGCAGTTCTTC. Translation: CASSQISGSDEQFF.

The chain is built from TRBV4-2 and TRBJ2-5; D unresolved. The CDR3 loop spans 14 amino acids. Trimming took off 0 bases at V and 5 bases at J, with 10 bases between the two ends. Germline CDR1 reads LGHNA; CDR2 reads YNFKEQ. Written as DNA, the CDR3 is TGTGCCAGCAGCCAAGATCGGATAGTTGAGACCCAGTACTTC. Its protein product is CASSQDRIVETQYF.

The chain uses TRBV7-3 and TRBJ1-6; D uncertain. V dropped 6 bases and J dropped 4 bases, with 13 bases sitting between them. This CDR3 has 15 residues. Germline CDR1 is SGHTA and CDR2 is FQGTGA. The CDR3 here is CASRLRPGYNSPLHF. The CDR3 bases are TGTGCCAGCAGGCTCCGGCCGGGTTATAATTCACCCCTCCACTTT.

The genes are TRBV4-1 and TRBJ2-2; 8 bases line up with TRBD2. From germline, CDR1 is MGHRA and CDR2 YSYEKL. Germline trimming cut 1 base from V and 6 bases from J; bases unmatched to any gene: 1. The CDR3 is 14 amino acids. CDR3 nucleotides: TGCGCCAGCAGCCAAGTAGCGGGGTCCGGGGAGCTGTTTTTT. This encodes CASSQVAGSGELFF.

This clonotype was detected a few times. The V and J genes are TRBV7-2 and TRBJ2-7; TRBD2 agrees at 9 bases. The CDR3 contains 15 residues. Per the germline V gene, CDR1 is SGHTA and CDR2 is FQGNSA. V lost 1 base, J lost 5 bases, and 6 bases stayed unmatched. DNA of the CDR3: TGTGCCAGCAGCTTAGGTAGCGGGAGTATCAACGAGCAGTACTTC. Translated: CASSLGSGSINEQYF.

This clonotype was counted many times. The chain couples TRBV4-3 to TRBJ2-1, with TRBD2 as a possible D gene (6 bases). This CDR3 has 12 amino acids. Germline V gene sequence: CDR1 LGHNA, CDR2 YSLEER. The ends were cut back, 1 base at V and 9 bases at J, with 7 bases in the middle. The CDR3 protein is CASSQVGGEQFF. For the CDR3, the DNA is TGCGCCAGCAGCCAAGTGGGGGGTGAGCAGTTCTTC.

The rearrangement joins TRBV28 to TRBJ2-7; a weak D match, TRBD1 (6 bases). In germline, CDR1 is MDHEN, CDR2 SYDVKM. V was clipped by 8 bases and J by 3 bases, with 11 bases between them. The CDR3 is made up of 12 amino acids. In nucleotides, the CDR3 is TGTGCCAGCGCCGGGACATTCTACGAGCAGTACTTC. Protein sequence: CASAGTFYEQYF.

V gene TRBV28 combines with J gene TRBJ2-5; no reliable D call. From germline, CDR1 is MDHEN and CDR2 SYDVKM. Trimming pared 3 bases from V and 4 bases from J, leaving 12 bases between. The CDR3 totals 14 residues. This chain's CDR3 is CASSLLSVAETQYF. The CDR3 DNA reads TGTGCCAGCAGTTTGTTATCGGTGGCAGAGACCCAGTACTTC.

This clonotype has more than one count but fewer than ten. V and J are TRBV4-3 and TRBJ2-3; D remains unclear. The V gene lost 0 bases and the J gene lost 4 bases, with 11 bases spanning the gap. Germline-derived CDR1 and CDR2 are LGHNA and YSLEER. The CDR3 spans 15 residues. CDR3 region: CASSQELRGSDTQYF. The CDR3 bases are TGCGCCAGCAGCCAAGAGTTGAGAGGTTCAGATACGCAGTATTTT.

CDR3 sequence (DNA): TGTGCCAGCACCCTCGGGACACACCAAGAGACCCAGTACTTC. Protein sequence: CASTLGTHQETQYF. The V gene is TRBV28, the J gene TRBJ2-5; D perhaps matches TRBD1 (6 bases). Germline values: CDR1 MDHEN, CDR2 SYDVKM. V was clipped by 7 bases and J by 0 bases, with 12 bases between them. The CDR3 covers 14 residues. The variable domain in full, with the rest retrieved from reference TRBV28 and TRBJ2-5, is DVKVTQSSRYLVKRTGEKVFLECVQDMDHENMFWYRQDPGLGLRLIYFSYDVKMKEKGDIPEGYSVSREKKERFSLILESASTNQTSMYLCASTLGTHQETQYFGPGTRLLVL.